The T cell receptor beta chain described here comes from a study of blood T cell repertoires in COVID-19. With 7 bases removed from V and 4 bases from J, the gap between germline ends came to 17 bases. Germline V CDR1 and CDR2: SGHRS, YFSETQ. The CDR3 contains 15 residues. Libraries were prepared by immunoSEQ multiplex PCR; TCRdb keeps only in-frame clonotypes and omits some of them. The data contain some 31,000 clones, about nine tenths of them singletons. This clone has a single count. The TCR comes from a human donor with active COVID-19. The donor label of this sample is uncertain. Specimen: peripheral blood. The chain joins TRBV5-1 to TRBJ2-2; perhaps TRBD1 as D (7 bases). For the CDR3, the DNA is TGCGCCAGCGCCCAGGGGGGCACTGGCACCGGGGAGCTGTTTTTT. Its protein is CASAQGGTGTGELFF.